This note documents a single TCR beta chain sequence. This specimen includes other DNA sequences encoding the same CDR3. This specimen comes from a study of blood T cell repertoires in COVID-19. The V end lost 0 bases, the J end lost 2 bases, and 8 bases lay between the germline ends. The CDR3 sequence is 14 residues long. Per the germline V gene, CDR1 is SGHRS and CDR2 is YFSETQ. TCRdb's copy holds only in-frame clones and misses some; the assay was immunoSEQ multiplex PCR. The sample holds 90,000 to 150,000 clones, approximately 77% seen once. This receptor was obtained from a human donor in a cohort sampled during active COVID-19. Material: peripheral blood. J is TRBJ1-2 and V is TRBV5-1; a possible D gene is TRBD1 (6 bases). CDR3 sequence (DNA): TGCGCCAGCAGCTTGGTCACAGGGAACTATGGCTACACCTTC. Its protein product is CASSLVTGNYGYTF. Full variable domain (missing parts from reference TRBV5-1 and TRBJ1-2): KAGVTQTPRYLIKTRGQQVTLSCSPISGHRSVSWYQQTPGQGLQFLFEYFSETQRNKGNFPGRFSGRQFSNSRSEMNVSTLELGDSALYLCASSLVTGNYGYTFGSGTRLTVV.